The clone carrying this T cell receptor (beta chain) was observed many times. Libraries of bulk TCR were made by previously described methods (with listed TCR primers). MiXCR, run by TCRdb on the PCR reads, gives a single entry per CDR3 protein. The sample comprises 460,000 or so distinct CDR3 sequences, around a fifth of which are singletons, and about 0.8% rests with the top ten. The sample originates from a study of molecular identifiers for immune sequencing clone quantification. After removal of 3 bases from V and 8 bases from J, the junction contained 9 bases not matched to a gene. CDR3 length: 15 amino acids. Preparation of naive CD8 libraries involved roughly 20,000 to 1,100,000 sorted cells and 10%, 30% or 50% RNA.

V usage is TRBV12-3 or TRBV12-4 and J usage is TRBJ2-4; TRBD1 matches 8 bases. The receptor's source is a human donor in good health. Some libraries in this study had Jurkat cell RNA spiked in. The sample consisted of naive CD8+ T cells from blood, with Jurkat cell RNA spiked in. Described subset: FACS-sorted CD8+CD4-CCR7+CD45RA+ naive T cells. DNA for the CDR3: TGTGCCAGCAGTTTCACCTCTACAGGGGGTGACATTCAGTACTTC. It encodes CASSFTSTGGDIQYF.